This T cell receptor beta chain was identified during a study of blood T cell repertoires in COVID-19. Using immunoSEQ multiplex PCR, the repertoire was profiled, and TCRdb retains in-frame clones only, with some absent. The sample comprises just under 350,000 clones, approximately 91% of which are singletons, and around 6.6% rests with the top ten. V gave up 0 bases and J gave up 2 bases, with 5 bases separating them. The V gene's germline CDR1 is SGDLS and CDR2 YYNGEE. The CDR3 runs to 13 residues. As for this clone: The same CDR3 is also encoded by other DNA sequences in this sample.

This TCR was sampled from a woman in her sixties or seventies with COVID-19, enrolled during active disease. V is TRBV9 and J is TRBJ1-2, with no clear D. Sequencing was carried out using peripheral blood. DNA of the CDR3: TGTGCCAGCAGCGTAGGAGGAAACTATGGCTACACCTTC. Translation gives CASSVGGNYGYTF.